This T cell receptor beta chain was identified in a study of cytomegalovirus exposure and HLA in healthy donors (dated by TCRdb to 2016 to 2017). Background on the whole study: In an earlier analysis of fewer than 750 of the donors, around 300 Gb of sequence data and 100 million or so unique TCR beta sequences from roughly 180 million T cells were reported. Around 320 gigabases of sequencing data and tens of millions of unique TCR sequences were included in an early release covering 550 to 800 HLA-typed donors. The genetic ancestry cluster associated with self-reported Caucasian donors included about 84% of the approximately 400 genotyped donors. The study aimed to test whether cataloging public T cell receptors could reveal signatures of past pathogen exposure. The study profiled the T cell repertoires of about 640 subjects by immunosequencing and related them to cytomegalovirus serostatus. A separate validation cohort of roughly 130 different subjects was used in addition to the roughly 670-subject first cohort. The study combined high-throughput TCR immunosequencing, statistical association of individual TCRs with disease status, and machine learning to predict cytomegalovirus infection status. A later analysis re-analyzed previously published TCR beta repertoires from 666 donors and added high-resolution HLA genotyping to study TCR occurrence patterns. In the later analysis, no new phenotypic data were used to find candidate immune exposures; instead, reliance was placed on TCR beta sequences and their occurrence across donors. An earlier analysis of 587 of the donors applied high-throughput TCR beta sequencing to assess whether each TCR beta V gene segment acted as functional or pseudogenic. Alongside the repertoire data, information on donor age, sex, ethnicity and CMV serostatus was compiled. In a later genetic analysis, genome-wide SNP genotypes for about three fifths of the 666 donors were used, and that subset was treated as a discovery cohort. All discovery cohort repertoires had been generated using a single sequencing platform. HLA typing included class I and class II loci at four-digit resolution. Typing coverage varied by locus: about 629-630 donors for A, B, C, DRB1 and DQB1; around 560 for DQA1; over 600 for DPA1; around 450 for DPB1. Five DR-DQ haplotypes were treated as single units for association and clustering because of strong linkage in the cohort. Among roughly 400 genotyped donors of the cohort, an average of about 220,000 unique TCR beta nucleotide sequences was sequenced per donor, of which about 18% were non-productive.

Library preparation was by the immunoSEQ multiplex PCR assay. For the multiplex PCR, a mixture combining 60 forward primers for TCR Vbeta segments and 13 reverse primers for TCR Jbeta segments was used. The CDR3 region of rearranged TCR beta genes was amplified from genomic DNA with a multiplex PCR assay. The amplified TCR beta libraries were sequenced on the Illumina HiSeq System as 87-base-pair reads. For the original study's pipeline: A later analysis counted 65 million to 90 million unique TCR beta chains across the roughly 700 repertoires, and around 9.9 million of these chains were shared by at least two donors. To remove PCR and sequencing errors, raw reads were error-corrected and collapsed into unique sequences using a nearest-neighbor algorithm that merged closely related sequences. To assign V, D and J gene segments, CDR3 sequences were aligned to IMGT reference sequences. For a sequence to be retained, a match of at least six nucleotides was required to both a V gene segment and a J gene segment. Rearrangements were classified as productive when the CDR3 lacked stop codons and remained in frame with V and J, and all other rearrangements were classified as non-productive. CDR3 was defined by IMGT convention, running from the second conserved V-encoded cysteine to the conserved J-encoded phenylalanine. Sequences without an unambiguous match to a single V gene segment were excluded from the earlier analysis of a few hundred of the donors. In an earlier analysis of 587 of the donors, a V segment was called functional when productive rearrangements were above 56.7%, and segregating when the standard deviation between donors exceeded 5%. A statistical classification framework was developed to diagnose cytomegalovirus status using the catalog of TCR beta chain sequences. V and J gene assignment, in a later analysis, came from comparing TCR nucleotide sequences with IMGT/GENE-DB human TR gene sequences. Using the TCRdist pipeline, a later analysis assigned CDR3 sequences along with most-parsimonious VDJ recombination scenarios. In a later analysis, each TCR beta chain was defined by its CDR3 amino acid sequence together with its V-gene family, and reads lacking a unique V-gene family were excluded. As a way to deal with suspected cross-contamination and a sequencing artifact, a later analysis dropped under 600 nucleotide sequences that were highly shared and had low generation probability. In a later analysis, a clonal expansion index for each public chain was calculated from normalized within-repertoire ranks of inferred template counts. A later analysis computed generation probabilities with a VDJ recombination model fitted to out-of-frame rearrangements, and checked the results against IGoR. A later analysis scored TCR-TCR, TCR-HLA and TCR-CMV co-occurrence with hypergeometric tests, applying a repertoire-size bias correction to TCR pairs. To estimate false discovery rates, a later analysis permuted the HLA or CMV assignments 20 times. In a later analysis, co-occurring TCRs were grouped using DBSCAN, and TCRdist sequence similarity was added for clustering within HLA-allele-positive subsets. Co-occurrence clustering excluded repertoires with fewer than 30,000 or more than 120,000 public chains, plus five with anomalous nucleotide sharing. In its TCRdb copy, this immuneACCESS table keeps in-frame sequences only and misses some clones. Where compared with another copy, unresolved V genes explain less than half of these, and the others have no known cause. The DNA was the basis for D and trimming; V, J and clone size are from that table. The sample profile shows roughly 160,000 clones; about four fifths of them were found once. The ten largest clones take up 0.35% to 0.4% of the sample.

From V the trimming removes 3 bases and from J it removes 4 bases, while the gene matches leave 11 bases of the junction unaccounted for. Including cysteine and phenylalanine, the CDR3 has 16 amino acids. Of the read, only the CDR3 DNA is kept; its 48 bases are in frame from base 1. From a lookup of the germline V gene (reference sequence), CDR1 and CDR2 are GTSNPN and SVGIG. Here is what the overall study found, with its caveats: An association between a missense DCLRE1C variant and V-gene and J-gene trimming of TCR beta chains was found in a later genetic analysis and replicated in an independent cohort. A later analysis found that most CMV-associated TCR beta chains appeared HLA-restricted, with HLA associations seemingly driven largely by CMV exposure. Because some donors lacked HLA typing at each locus, the association tests relied only on the typed subset. Broadly in line with IMGT annotations, most TCR beta V segments showed up in productive rearrangements about 87% or about 30% of the time in an earlier analysis of 450 to 600 of the donors. Roughly 15 rarely observed V segments, including chromosome 9 orphons, were excluded from the earlier analysis of approximately 500 of the donors because counts were too low. When HLA alleles, especially DR and DQ, strongly co-occurred, attributing TCR associations to individual alleles was difficult. A total of fewer than 200 TCR beta chains were listed by the study as associated with cytomegalovirus. Compared with equally common non-associated chains, HLA-associated TCR beta chains in a later analysis were more clonally expanded and had lower generation probabilities. At a false discovery rate of 0.05, a later analysis linked approximately 18,000 TCR beta sequences to specific HLA alleles. A later analysis reported that several top co-occurrence clusters appeared linked to parvovirus B19, influenza, CMV and Epstein-Barr virus. Some IMGT-functional V segments, including TRBV6-2 and TRBV6-3, could not be distinguished by the 87-base-pair reads and were therefore excluded. Immune exposure information for the cohort was limited to CMV serostatus. A later genetic analysis reported fewer N-insertions in productive TCRs among donors in an Asian-associated ancestry cluster than the roughly 670-donor mean. A further reported finding was that TCR beta sequences accurately predicted the HLA-A and HLA-B alleles for most subjects in the first cohort. A few of the identified cytomegalovirus-associated TCR beta chains were confirmed in vitro to be specific for cytomegalovirus antigens. In a later analysis, the rate of TCR association differed among HLA loci, with DRB1 alleles having the most associated TCRs and HLA-C alleles having the fewest. The authors suggested that the approach could potentially be generalized to other disease states and immunological phenotypes. Correlated functional status among segregating V segments might reflect linkage disequilibrium, but an unknown experimental factor could not be ruled out. Roughly uniform sequencing depth across donors was assumed in presence/absence analyses, although this assumption may not hold. In both the original and validation cohorts, the classifier was reported to diagnose cytomegalovirus status with high specificity and sensitivity. Only TCR beta chains were sequenced in this cohort, and the absence of alpha or paired-chain data limited detectable features. Across donors, most TCR sequences were observed very rarely, whereas some public TCRs were present in many individuals. A cluster of highly shared sequence variants was judged likely to be a technical artifact of the sequencing pipeline.

The cohort consisted of 666 healthy bone marrow donors. At the time of sampling, all cohort members were nominally healthy, though unrecorded immune exposures were likely present. The donor tested CMV seronegative, placing the donor among the approximately 360 seronegative members of the cohort. A peripheral blood sample was collected from each donor, and TCR beta sequencing was performed on peripheral blood mononuclear cells. The Qiagen DNeasy Blood Extraction Kit was used to extract genomic DNA from the blood cell samples. A word on this clone: Its antigen is currently not known. No much larger clone is present one base from it, and per-base qualities are unavailable.

Recombination linked TRBV30 to TRBJ2-5, and TRBD2 matches 10 of the central bases. Sequencing input: PBMCs. The origin of this receptor is a boy between 2 and 15 years old in good health and CMV-seronegative. The nucleotide sequence is given as TGTGCCTGGAGCCCCCCGGGGCTAGCGGGAGTAGAGACCCAGTACTTC. The translation is CAWSPPGLAGVETQYF.